The 29 T cell receptor beta chains given below trace back to one sample, sequenced in a study of glioma-infiltrating T cells. Using RNA template, CDR3s of TCR alpha and beta were amplified with iRepertoire arm-PCR. Each CDR3 protein gets one entry after TCRdb re-called the multiplex PCR reads with MiXCR. The sample records under 150,000 distinct CDR3 sequences, more than 35% being singletons. Sequencing was done on a sample of glioma tissue, nonneoplastic brain tissue, or PBMCs (not recorded which). The receptors come from a human donor with low-grade glioma or glioblastoma, undergoing nonglioma brain surgery, or in good health (not recorded which).

Ten or more counts support this clonotype. The V and J genes are TRBV28 and TRBJ1-1; D gene uncertain. V lost 6 bases and J 0 bases, leaving 2 bases between the germline ends. This CDR3 is 11 amino acids long. Germline V gene sequence: CDR1 MDHEN, CDR2 SYDVKM. The CDR3, as DNA: TGTGCCAGCAGGGTGAACACTGAAGCTTTCTTT. Amino acids: CASRVNTEAFF. Variable domain in full (rest from reference TRBV28 and TRBJ1-1): DVKVTQSSRYLVKRTGEKVFLECVQDMDHENMFWYRQDPGLGLRLIYFSYDVKMKEKGDIPEGYSVSREKKERFSLILESASTNQTSMYLCASRVNTEAFFGQGTRLTVV.

This clonotype has at least ten counts. This rearrangement joins TRBV6-1 to TRBJ2-1; D remains ambiguous. Germline CDR1 MNHNS, CDR2 SASEGT. The length of the CDR3 is 14 residues. The germline V and J ends were trimmed by 2 bases and 6 bases, with 11 bases remaining between them. CDR3 residues: CASSEWEQINEQFF. The CDR3 DNA sequence: TGTGCCAGCAGTGAATGGGAACAGATCAATGAGCAGTTCTTC.

The J gene is TRBJ1-1, the V gene TRBV2; no definite D call. The CDR3 consists of 10 residues. Trimming cost V 4 bases and J 8 bases, with 5 bases left between them. Germline V gene lookup returns CDR1 SNHLY and CDR2 FYNNEI. The DNA of the CDR3 is TGTGCCAGCAGTGTTATCGAAGCTTTCTTT. This translates into CASSVIEAFF.

This chain links TRBV20-1 with TRBJ1-1; 7 bases match TRBD1. Germline V gives CDR1 DFQATT, CDR2 SNEGSKA (reference sequence). The CDR3 is made up of 14 amino acids. With 6 bases clipped from V and 1 base from J, the junction kept 8 bases outside the gene matches. In DNA form, the CDR3 reads TGCAGTGCGACCGACAGGGTGGGGAACACTGAAGCTTTCTTT. Its protein is CSATDRVGNTEAFF.

This chain uses TRBV20-1 with TRBJ2-5; D is possibly TRBD2 (5 bases). V lost 3 bases and J 0 bases, leaving 11 bases between the germline ends. The CDR3 is 14 amino acids. CDR1 DFQATT and CDR2 SNEGSKA come from the germline V gene (reference sequence). CDR3 sequence (DNA): TGCAGTGCTAGCGGACTGATCAACCAAGAGACCCAGTACTTC. This codes for CSASGLINQETQYF.

The chain recombines TRBV6-1 with TRBJ2-3; weak D call: TRBD1 (5 bases). Trimming shortened V by 5 bases and J by 9 bases, and 12 bases separated the two germline ends. The V gene's germline CDR1 is MNHNS and CDR2 SASEGT. This CDR3 region has 12 residues. This CDR3 is CASSYRQGTQYF. The DNA of the CDR3 is TGTGCCAGCAGTTATCGGCAGGGCACGCAGTATTTT.

This clonotype appeared many times. The CDR3, as DNA: TGTGCCACCAGCAGAGTAGGCGGGACGGACGAGCAGTACTTC. Translating it yields CATSRVGGTDEQYF. The chain carries TRBV15 and TRBJ2-7, with D possibly matching TRBD2 (6 bases). The CDR3 is 14 residues long. V shed 1 base and J shed 5 bases, with 12 bases lying between them. Germline values: CDR1 LNHNV, CDR2 YYDKDF (reference sequence). Using reference TRBV15 and TRBJ2-7 for the parts outside the CDR3, the full variable domain is DAMVIQNPRYQVTQFGKPVTLSCSQTLNHNVMYWYQQKSSQAPKLLFHYYDKDFNNEADTPDNFQSRRPNTSFCFLDIRSPGLGDTAMYLCATSRVGGTDEQYFGPGTRLTVT.

In its sample, this clonotype was seen many times. The V and J genes are TRBV20-1 and TRBJ1-1; D unresolved. This CDR3 contains 14 residues. Trimming removed 3 bases at V and 0 bases at J, with 11 bases between. The germline CDR1 and CDR2 sequences are DFQATT and SNEGSKA (reference sequence). CDR3 sequence: CSASGQLLNTEAFF. CDR3 nucleotides: TGCAGTGCTAGCGGGCAGCTCTTGAACACTGAAGCTTTCTTT.

This clonotype was seen only a few times. The genes are TRBV27 and TRBJ1-6, with 7 bases fitting TRBD1. The CDR3 totals 17 residues. V lost 6 bases, J lost 0 bases, and 8 bases stayed unmatched. Per germline, CDR1 MNHEY and CDR2 SMNVEV (reference sequence). In DNA, the CDR3 is TGTGCCAGCAGACTATTTACAGGGGACTCCTATAATTCACCCCTCCACTTT. This codes for CASRLFTGDSYNSPLHF.

This clonotype was picked up many times. The rearrangement links TRBV20-1 to TRBJ2-7; TRBD1 matches at 12 bases. V lost 6 bases to trimming and J lost 0 bases; unmatched junction nucleotides: 12. Per the germline V gene, CDR1 is DFQATT and CDR2 is SNEGSKA (reference sequence). This CDR3 has 17 residues. The CDR3 loop reads CSADSGTGGGSSYEQYF. The CDR3 DNA reads as TGCAGTGCAGACTCCGGGACAGGGGGCGGAAGCTCCTACGAGCAGTACTTC.

The chain is built from TRBV4-2 and TRBJ2-7; the D is unclear. Germline V gene lookup returns CDR1 LGHNA and CDR2 YNFKEQ. Trimming stripped 0 bases from V and 2 bases from J, with 14 bases between. This CDR3 contains 16 residues. Written as DNA, the CDR3 is TGTGCCAGCAGCCAAGAGAGGAGTTTAGGGACCTACGAGCAGTACTTC. As protein: CASSQERSLGTYEQYF.

This sequence joins TRBV2 and TRBJ2-1; the D gene could be TRBD1 or TRBD2 (6 bases each). The CDR3 totals 18 residues. V lost 6 bases and J lost 4, with 25 bases in between. CDR1 and CDR2 (germline): SNHLY, FYNNEI. The CDR3 protein is CASSLWGQTRGLYNEQFF. The CDR3 DNA reads as TGTGCCAGCAGCTTATGGGGGCAGACTAGAGGACTATACAATGAGCAGTTCTTC.

This clonotype has a handful of counts. The chain is built from TRBV12-3 or TRBV12-4 and TRBJ2-5; 11 positions agree with TRBD2. The V segment lost 7 bases and the J segment 4 bases; nucleotides outside the gene matches: 5. This CDR3 has 14 residues. The CDR3 spells CASKSGLAAETQYF. The CDR3 DNA reads TGTGCCAGCAAATCGGGACTAGCGGCAGAGACCCAGTACTTC.

This clonotype was seen only once. CDR3 in DNA: TGTGCCACCAGTGAGGCTGGGCAGGGATCCAGTGAGCAGTACTTC. Its translation: CATSEAGQGSSEQYF. The rearrangement joins TRBV24-1 to TRBJ2-7; TRBD1 is a possible D gene (5 bases). The germline CDR1 and CDR2 sequences are KGHDR and SFDVKD. There are 15 residues in the CDR3. The V end lost 4 bases, the J end lost 7 bases, and 19 bases lay between the germline ends.

Many counts were recorded for this clonotype. V gene TRBV27 combines with J gene TRBJ2-7, with D maybe TRBD1 (6 bases). The V end lost 2 bases, the J end lost 8 bases, and 16 bases lay between the germline ends. CDR1 and CDR2 (germline): MNHEY, SMNVEV (reference sequence). The CDR3 spans 14 residues. The CDR3 nucleotides are TGTGCCAGCAGTTTACCGGTTCAGGGGCCGAAGCAGTACTTC. Its protein product is CASSLPVQGPKQYF.

V is TRBV4-2 and J is TRBJ1-4, with D possibly matching TRBD1 (5 bases). V was cut by 4 bases and J by 0 bases, with 15 bases left in between. This CDR3 comprises 17 residues. Germline-derived CDR1 and CDR2 are LGHNA and YNFKEQ. CDR3 bases: TGTGCCAGCAGCCCCCAGGGTTCTTCCTCAACTAATGAAAAACTGTTTTTT. Its translation: CASSPQGSSSTNEKLFF.

The rearrangement uses TRBV2 and TRBJ1-3; TRBD1 might be the D (5 bases). The CDR3 sequence is 12 residues long. Germline loops: CDR1 SNHLY, CDR2 FYNNEI. Trimming took off 8 bases at V and 3 bases at J, with 8 bases between the two ends. Written as DNA, the CDR3 is TGTGCCAGCCGGGACGGTGGAAACACCATATATTTT. Its translation is CASRDGGNTIYF.

This clonotype was counted between two and nine times. The chain is built from TRBV10-3 and TRBJ1-1; possible D gene TRBD1, 6 bases. The germline CDR1 and CDR2 sequences are ENHRY and SYGVKD. The CDR3 totals 13 residues. The V and J ends lost 3 bases and 1 base respectively, with 6 bases between them. For the CDR3, the DNA is TGTGCCATCAGTGAAGGGGGGAACACTGAAGCTTTCTTT. It yields the protein CAISEGGNTEAFF.

Details on this clonotype: This sequence may be a read error, since a much larger clone differs from it by one base. This chain uses TRBV20-1 with TRBJ2-1; 7 positions agree with TRBD1. The CDR3 sequence is 15 residues long. V trimming: 6 bases; J trimming: 5 bases; junction bases outside the gene matches: 13. Germline loops: CDR1 DFQATT, CDR2 SNEGSKA (reference sequence). In DNA form, the CDR3 reads TGCAGTGCCACCACAGGGGAAAGTCCCCACAATGAGCAGTTCTTC. Translation: CSATTGESPHNEQFF.

This clonotype was seen a handful of times. The chain is built from TRBV7-2 and TRBJ2-3, with a possible D match to TRBD1 (7 bases). The germline V and J ends were trimmed by 5 bases and 6 bases, with 18 bases remaining between them. Germline V lookup: CDR1 SGHTA, CDR2 FQGNSA. This CDR3 comprises 15 residues. The DNA of the CDR3 is TGTGCCAGCAGCCGACTAGGGGGCGCTTATGATACGCAGTATTTT. This gives the protein CASSRLGGAYDTQYF.

On this clonotype: A read error may produce the germline difference seen at one junction end. The chain employs TRBV6-1 and TRBJ1-1, with TRBD1 matching 7 bases. Per the germline V gene, CDR1 is MNHNS and CDR2 is SASEGT. The CDR3 consists of 15 residues. CDR3 in DNA: TGTGCCAGCAGTGAAGAGGGCAGGGGGTGGACTGAAGTTTTCTTT. Translation gives CASSEEGRGWTEVFF.

This rearrangement joins TRBV10-3 to TRBJ2-1; D is perhaps TRBD1 (5 bases). CDR3 length: 16 amino acids. Germline loops: CDR1 ENHRY, CDR2 SYGVKD. V dropped 5 bases and J dropped 2 bases, with 16 bases sitting between them. In DNA, the CDR3 is TGTGCCATCAGTCAGGGCTCCCTCGGAACCTACAATGAGCAGTTCTTC. This sequence encodes CAISQGSLGTYNEQFF.

The chain recombines TRBV6-1 with TRBJ1-2; the match to TRBD1 covers 7 bases. The ends lost 5 bases at V and 4 bases at J; junction bases unmatched: 4. CDR1 is MNHNS, CDR2 SASEGT, per germline. The CDR3 is made up of 13 amino acids. The chain's CDR3 is CASSPDRAYGYTF. In DNA form, the CDR3 reads TGTGCCAGCAGTCCCGACAGGGCCTATGGCTACACCTTC.

A few counts support this clonotype. The CDR3 bases are TGTGCCAGCAGGCGACAGGGGGTTAGCACAGATACGCAGTATTTT. Translated: CASRRQGVSTDTQYF. The chain combines TRBV12-3 or TRBV12-4 with TRBJ2-3; 9 bases match TRBD1. The CDR3 is made up of 15 amino acids. With 6 bases clipped from V and 0 bases from J, the junction kept 4 bases outside the gene matches.

The chain uses TRBV5-1 and TRBJ1-1; D may be TRBD1 (5 bases). Germline loops: CDR1 SGHRS, CDR2 YFSETQ. V gave up 5 bases and J gave up 1 base, with 15 bases separating them. The CDR3 totals 15 residues. CDR3 bases: TGCGCCAGCAGAAAGGGGTCGGAGCGGAACACTGAAGCTTTCTTT. It translates to CASRKGSERNTEAFF.

The gene calls are TRBV3-1 and TRBJ1-1; the D is unclear. The V gene lost 1 base and the J gene lost 1 base, with 10 bases spanning the gap. Germline CDR1 and CDR2: LGHDT and YNNKEL (reference sequence). The CDR3 runs 15 residues. CDR3 coding DNA: TGTGCCAGCAGCCAAGGCGCCCGAAGGAACACTGAAGCTTTCTTT. Amino acid sequence: CASSQGARRNTEAFF.

The chain combines TRBV20-1 with TRBJ1-1; D is possibly TRBD1 (6 bases). This CDR3 region has 14 residues. V lost 1 base, J lost 0 bases, and 9 bases lay in between. Looked up from germline, CDR1 is DFQATT and CDR2 is SNEGSKA (reference sequence). Written as DNA, the CDR3 is TGCAGTGCTAGAGCAGGGGACATGAACACTGAAGCTTTCTTT. It codes for CSARAGDMNTEAFF.

J is TRBJ2-7 and V is TRBV4-1, with TRBD1 identical over 8 bases. The CDR3 has 14 residues. Germline V gene data show CDR1 as MGHRA and CDR2 as YSYEKL. V was clipped by 5 bases and J by 6 bases; unmatched bases: 9. CDR3 loop: CASSFLGQGSEQYF. DNA of the CDR3: TGCGCCAGCAGCTTCCTAGGACAGGGTTCCGAGCAGTACTTC.

The V gene is TRBV20-1, the J gene TRBJ2-7, with D possibly TRBD2 on 6 matching bases. The V gene's germline CDR1 is DFQATT and CDR2 SNEGSKA (reference sequence). The CDR3 extends over 14 amino acids. The V end lost 3 bases, the J end lost 5 bases, and 17 bases lay between the germline ends. The CDR3 bases are TGCAGTGCTAGCGGGAGAGCAGGTAGTGACGAGCAGTACTTC. As protein: CSASGRAGSDEQYF.